These T cell receptor beta chains were read from a single sample in a study of cytomegalovirus exposure and HLA in healthy donors. Clones were read by immunoSEQ multiplex PCR, and TCRdb kept only the in-frame ones, dropping some. The sample records approximately 150,000 clones, 80% being singletons. Sequencing was carried out using PBMCs. These receptors all come from a man aged 25 to 40 in good health and CMV-seropositive. The CDR3 runs from the conserved cysteine through the conserved F or W. D genes are given only for firm matches. Clone size appears in some rows only: once, few, many, or a class for an expanded clone.

d_call: TRBD1; clone_size: .; j_call: TRBJ2-2; v_call: TRBV5-1; cdr3_nt: TGCGCCAGCAGCCCACATAGGACAGGAGAATTTGACACCGGGGAGCTGTTTTTT; cdr3_aa: CASSPHRTGEFDTGELFF
d_call: TRBD1; clone_size: .; j_call: TRBJ2-5; v_call: TRBV5-1; cdr3_nt: TGCGCCAGCAGCAACCTACAGGGGCCGCAGGAGACCCAGTACTTC; cdr3_aa: CASSNLQGPQETQYF
d_call: TRBD2; clone_size: once; j_call: TRBJ2-7; v_call: TRBV9; cdr3_nt: TGTGCCAGCAGCGTAGCTACGGGGACTAGCGGGAACGAGCAGTACTTC; cdr3_aa: CASSVATGTSGNEQYF
d_call: TRBD2; clone_size: .; j_call: TRBJ2-4; v_call: TRBV6-1; cdr3_nt: TGTGCCAGCAGTGAAGCGGGGGGGTGGGGGGTGATTAGAAACATTCAGTACTTC; cdr3_aa: CASSEAGGWGVIRNIQYF
d_call: .; clone_size: .; j_call: TRBJ2-1; v_call: TRBV20-1; cdr3_nt: TGCAGTGCTCTCCTTCGGGATGAGCAGTTCTTC; cdr3_aa: CSALLRDEQFF
d_call: .; clone_size: .; j_call: TRBJ1-3; v_call: TRBV5-5; cdr3_nt: TGTGCCAGCAGCAGCCAGGGTTCGGGCGGAAACACCATATATTTT; cdr3_aa: CASSSQGSGGNTIYF
d_call: TRBD2; clone_size: .; j_call: TRBJ2-2; v_call: TRBV28; cdr3_nt: TGTGCCAGCCGGCTAGCGGGATCCGGGGAGCTGTTTTTT; cdr3_aa: CASRLAGSGELFF
d_call: .; clone_size: .; j_call: TRBJ1-1; v_call: TRBV6-5; cdr3_nt: TGTGCCAGCCTCACCGGGGTTAACACTGAAGCTTTCTTT; cdr3_aa: CASLTGVNTEAFF
d_call: .; clone_size: .; j_call: TRBJ2-7; v_call: TRBV29-1; cdr3_nt: TGCAGCGTTGAAGATCTTGGAGGTTCCTACGAGCAGTACTTC; cdr3_aa: CSVEDLGGSYEQYF
d_call: .; clone_size: .; j_call: TRBJ2-7; v_call: TRBV27; cdr3_nt: TGTGCCAGCAAATCCCGGGGGTCCTACGAGCAGTACTTC; cdr3_aa: CASKSRGSYEQYF
d_call: .; clone_size: .; j_call: TRBJ1-2; v_call: TRBV28; cdr3_nt: TGTGCCAGCTCCACACAGGGTATCCATGGCTACACCTTC; cdr3_aa: CASSTQGIHGYTF
d_call: .; clone_size: few; j_call: TRBJ1-5; v_call: TRBV15; cdr3_nt: TGTGCCACCAGCAGAGGACTCGACGGCAATCAGCCCCAGCATTTT; cdr3_aa: CATSRGLDGNQPQHF
d_call: TRBD2; clone_size: .; j_call: TRBJ2-7; v_call: TRBV11-2; cdr3_nt: TGTGCCAGCAGCTCCCTGAGAAAACTAGCGGGAGGGTCGTACGAGCAGTACTTC; cdr3_aa: CASSSLRKLAGGSYEQYF
d_call: TRBD1; clone_size: .; j_call: TRBJ1-4; v_call: TRBV28; cdr3_nt: TGTGCCAGCAGTTTGACAGGGACTAATGAAAAACTGTTTTTT; cdr3_aa: CASSLTGTNEKLFF
d_call: TRBD1; clone_size: .; j_call: TRBJ2-7; v_call: TRBV6-5; cdr3_nt: TGTGCCAGCAGTTCGGGACAGGGCTCCTACGAGCAGTACTTC; cdr3_aa: CASSSGQGSYEQYF
d_call: .; clone_size: once; j_call: TRBJ2-7; v_call: TRBV28; cdr3_nt: TGTGCCAGCAGTTCAACCCACAGGGGCCGCGGGGTTTACGAGCAGTACTTC; cdr3_aa: CASSSTHRGRGVYEQYF
d_call: .; clone_size: .; j_call: TRBJ1-1; v_call: TRBV11-2; cdr3_nt: TGTGCCAGCAGCCGTGTGACAGGCAGCCCGATGTTGAACACTGAAGCTTTCTTT; cdr3_aa: CASSRVTGSPMLNTEAFF
d_call: TRBD2; clone_size: .; j_call: TRBJ2-1; v_call: TRBV4-1; cdr3_nt: TGCGCCAGCAGCTGGGCTGGCGGGGCTAGCGGGGCGCGCGGCCTATCCAATGAGCAGTTCTTC; cdr3_aa: CASSWAGGASGARGLSNEQFF
d_call: .; clone_size: once; j_call: TRBJ2-1; v_call: TRBV13; cdr3_nt: TGTGCCAGCAGCTCTAGCGAGGGGTACAATGAGCAGTTCTTC; cdr3_aa: CASSSSEGYNEQFF
d_call: .; clone_size: few; j_call: TRBJ1-4; v_call: TRBV5-1; cdr3_nt: TGCGCCAGCAGCTTGAGTCTCCCGGGGGCTAATGAAAAACTGTTTTTT; cdr3_aa: CASSLSLPGANEKLFF
d_call: .; clone_size: .; j_call: TRBJ2-3; v_call: TRBV6-8; cdr3_nt: TGTGCCAGCATTGTCCGGACTGGCGGGATCGCAGATACGCAGTATTTT; cdr3_aa: CASIVRTGGIADTQYF
d_call: .; clone_size: few; j_call: TRBJ2-7; v_call: TRBV6-5; cdr3_nt: TGTGCCAGCAGTTACAGTACGGGCGAGCAGTACTTC; cdr3_aa: CASSYSTGEQYF
d_call: .; clone_size: .; j_call: TRBJ2-1; v_call: TRBV7-2; cdr3_nt: TGTGCCAGCAGCGCGCGACCGGGTACTACTTTCATCCAGTTCTTC; cdr3_aa: CASSARPGTTFIQFF
d_call: .; clone_size: .; j_call: TRBJ1-1; v_call: TRBV2; cdr3_nt: TGTGCCAGCAGTGAAGCCGTATTTGGGCCTATGAACACTGAAGCTTTCTTT; cdr3_aa: CASSEAVFGPMNTEAFF
d_call: .; clone_size: .; j_call: TRBJ1-3; v_call: TRBV6-1; cdr3_nt: TGTGCCAGCAGTGAAGTGGCAAGGGGAGGAAACACCATATATTTT; cdr3_aa: CASSEVARGGNTIYF
d_call: .; clone_size: once; j_call: TRBJ2-2; v_call: TRBV7-9; cdr3_nt: TGTTCCAGCAGCTTTTCAGGGCCGCTGTTTTTT; cdr3_aa: CSSSFSGPLFF